One sample yielded the 22 T cell receptor beta chains listed below, sequenced in a study of blood T cells in healthy people across ages. A second roughly 6 to 12 cycle PCR used barcoded and J-beta primers. TCRdb re-called the 5' RACE reads with MiXCR, one entry per CDR3 protein. The sample consists of hundreds of thousands of distinct CDR3 sequences, roughly 43% of them appearing once. Sequencing was done on a sample of blood. The receptors stem from an elderly man in good health.

This chain links TRBV3-1 with TRBJ1-5; D is possibly TRBD1 (5 bases). The CDR3 totals 15 residues. With 4 bases removed from V and 4 bases from J, the gap between germline ends came to 14 bases. Germline V gene lookup returns CDR1 LGHDT and CDR2 YNNKEL (reference sequence). The CDR3 region has the DNA TGTGCCAGCAGCCTCACCGGGGGTTCAAATCAGCCCCAGCATTTT. Translating gives CASSLTGGSNQPQHF.

This clonotype was seen more than once but under ten times. The CDR3 spells CASSSSGQGSYEQYF. The CDR3 DNA sequence: TGTGCCAGCAGCTCCTCGGGACAGGGCTCCTACGAGCAGTACTTC. The gene calls are TRBV7-9 and TRBJ2-7, with 9 positions matching TRBD1. CDR1 SEHNR and CDR2 FQNEAQ come from the germline V gene (reference sequence). The trim removed 4 bases at V and 0 bases at J, leaving 4 bases unmatched. The CDR3 covers 15 residues. The full variable domain, its missing parts supplied by reference TRBV7-9 and TRBJ2-7, is DTGVSQNPRHKITKRGQNVTFRCDPISEHNRLYWYRQTLGQGPEFLTYFQNEAQLEKSRLLSDRFSAERPKGSFSTLEIQRTEQGDSAMYLCASSSSGQGSYEQYFGPGTRLTVT.

This clonotype was recorded a few times. V gene TRBV7-9 combines with J gene TRBJ1-6; no clear D gene. Trimming removed 5 bases at V and 7 bases at J, with 12 bases between. The CDR3 totals 14 residues. Germline V gene data show CDR1 as SEHNR and CDR2 as FQNEAQ (reference sequence). CDR3 bases: TGTGCCAGCAGCCCCCTCCGGAACAATTCACCCCTCCACTTT. Translating it yields CASSPLRNNSPLHF.

The chain employs TRBV7-2 and TRBJ1-5; D not certain. From germline, CDR1 is SGHTA and CDR2 FQGNSA. CDR3 length equals 14 residues. The V gene lost 4 bases and the J gene lost 1 base, with 8 bases spanning the gap. The CDR3 region is CASSSQLSNQPQHF. The CDR3 DNA reads TGTGCCAGCAGCTCCCAACTGAGCAATCAGCCCCAGCATTTT.

The chain carries TRBV4-3 and TRBJ2-1; 9 bases agree with TRBD2. Germline V lookup: CDR1 LGHNA, CDR2 YSLEER. This CDR3 comprises 16 residues. The V gene end was trimmed by 3 bases and the J gene end by 2 bases; junction bases not matched to a gene: 5. CDR3 coding DNA: TGCGCCAGCAGCCAGGGGCTAGCGGGGACCTACAATGAGCAGTTCTTC. Its translation is CASSQGLAGTYNEQFF.

Concerning this clonotype itself: Possible read error: a much larger clone is one base away. The rearrangement joins TRBV12-3 or TRBV12-4 to TRBJ1-5; D might be TRBD1 (5 bases). The length of the CDR3 is 13 residues. Trimming shortened V by 4 bases and J by 6 bases, and 10 bases separated the two germline ends. CDR3 DNA: TGTGCCAGCAGTTGGCAGGGTGGTCAGCCCCAGCATTTT. It encodes CASSWQGGQPQHF.

The V gene is TRBV7-9, the J gene TRBJ2-3, with D unresolved. The CDR3 extends over 14 amino acids. The V gene's germline CDR1 is SEHNR and CDR2 FQNEAQ (reference sequence). Trimming removed 1 base from V and 4 bases from J, with 9 bases in between. The CDR3, as DNA: TGTGCCAGCAGCTTAGGTGTGGCCCCAGATACGCAGTATTTT. This encodes CASSLGVAPDTQYF.

A few counts support this clonotype. The V call is TRBV7-3, the J call TRBJ2-7; 7 bases fit TRBD2. The CDR3 is made up of 13 amino acids. The V gene's germline CDR1 is SGHTA and CDR2 FQGTGA. J gave up 5 bases and V 5 bases, and 6 bases lay outside the gene matches. CDR3 sequence reads: CASSAGVSHEQYF. Written as DNA, the CDR3 is TGTGCCAGCAGCGCGGGAGTTTCCCACGAGCAGTACTTC.

A few counts support this clonotype. The chain joins TRBV5-1 to TRBJ2-4; the match to TRBD1 covers 7 bases. Unmatched junction bases numbered 28, after V lost 3 bases and J lost 13 bases. Germline assignment: CDR1 SGHRS and CDR2 YFSETQ. The CDR3 totals 19 residues. The CDR3 here is CASSSSSRPGTANYNEQYF. In DNA form, the CDR3 reads TGCGCCAGCAGCTCCTCTTCCCGACCCGGGACAGCAAACTACAATGAGCAGTACTTC.

This clonotype was found many times. This chain uses TRBV9 with TRBJ2-3; the D gene is possibly TRBD1 (5 bases). CDR1 and CDR2 from the germline V gene are SGDLS and YYNGEE. The CDR3 contains 16 residues. V lost 0 bases and J lost 0, with 11 bases in between. The CDR3 loop is CASSVVGRVSTDTQYF. The CDR3, as DNA: TGTGCCAGCAGCGTAGTCGGCAGGGTCAGCACAGATACGCAGTATTTT.

At least ten counts were recorded for this clonotype. The chain combines TRBV27 with TRBJ1-2, with D unresolved. The CDR3 spans 13 residues. The germline V and J ends were trimmed by 11 bases and 6 bases, with 19 bases remaining between them. Per germline, CDR1 MNHEY and CDR2 SMNVEV (reference sequence). CDR3 sequence reads: CAQRFLRTNGYTF. Here the CDR3 DNA reads TGTGCCCAACGGTTTTTAAGGACCAATGGCTACACCTTC.

This clonotype showed up just a few times. The gene calls are TRBV6-5 and TRBJ1-1; D is possibly TRBD1 (5 bases). The germline CDR1 and CDR2 sequences are MNHEY and SVGAGI. The ends were cut back, 6 bases at V and 4 bases at J, with 15 bases in the middle. The CDR3 contains 14 residues. The CDR3 spells CASRIQGGVTEAFF. CDR3 nucleotides: TGTGCCAGCAGGATTCAGGGTGGGGTCACTGAAGCTTTCTTT.

The J gene is TRBJ2-1, the V gene TRBV4-3; D is undetermined. Between the trimmed V and J ends, which lost 4 bases and 1 base, there was a span of 14 bases. CDR3 length equals 16 residues. The germline V gene has CDR1 LGHNA and CDR2 YSLEER. In DNA form, the CDR3 reads TGCGCCAGCAGCCTCATGAAGGGAATATCCTACAATGAGCAGTTCTTC. Encoded protein: CASSLMKGISYNEQFF.

The V gene is TRBV6-2 or TRBV6-3, the J gene TRBJ2-1; 7 nucleotides match TRBD1. V was clipped by 6 bases and J by 5 bases; unmatched bases: 10. Germline CDR1 reads MNHEY; CDR2 reads SVGEGT. The CDR3 runs 15 residues. The CDR3 protein is CASRNIGTADNEQFF. The CDR3 region has the DNA TGTGCCAGCAGAAACATCGGGACAGCAGACAATGAGCAGTTCTTC.

In this sample, this clonotype turned up a few times. The chain combines TRBV29-1 with TRBJ2-1; D is possibly TRBD1 or TRBD2 (5 bases each). The CDR3 is 13 amino acids. The V end lost 8 bases, the J end lost 2 bases, and 13 bases lay between the germline ends. From germline, CDR1 is SQVTM and CDR2 ANQGSEA. As DNA, the CDR3 is TGCAGCCTTTCGCAGGGACCCTACAATGAGCAGTTCTTC. It is translated as CSLSQGPYNEQFF.

The chain couples TRBV7-2 to TRBJ2-1, with 7 bases matching TRBD2. Germline CDR1 SGHTA, CDR2 FQGNSA. Trimming took 4 bases from V and 3 from J; bases not matched to a gene: 9. This CDR3 is 16 amino acids long. The CDR3 DNA sequence: TGTGCCAGCAGCTCGGGACTATCCACATACTACAATGAGCAGTTCTTC. It encodes CASSSGLSTYYNEQFF.

The chain is built from TRBV9 and TRBJ1-4; 8 bases agree with TRBD1. CDR1 is SGDLS, CDR2 YYNGEE, per germline. The CDR3 totals 13 residues. V trimming: 4 bases; J trimming: 7 bases; junction bases outside the gene matches: 3. CDR3 DNA: TGTGCCAGCAGCCCGGACAGGGCTGAAAAACTGTTTTTT. It codes for CASSPDRAEKLFF.

This clonotype turned up a few times. The V call is TRBV12-3 or TRBV12-4, the J call TRBJ1-5; D possibly corresponds to TRBD1 (6 bases). The CDR3 is made up of 20 amino acids. V lost 2 bases and J lost 1, with 24 bases in between. CDR3 coding DNA: TGTGCCAGCAGTTTAAGGTTCGGGGGGCAGGGGCGATTAAGCAATCAGCCCCAGCATTTT. Its translation is CASSLRFGGQGRLSNQPQHF.

The gene calls are TRBV29-1 and TRBJ2-6; TRBD2 aligns across 12 bases. Trimming at V came to 4 bases and at J to 3 bases, leaving 16 bases not matched to a gene. CDR3 size: 20 residues. CDR1 and CDR2 from the germline V gene are SQVTM and ANQGSEA. CDR3 sequence: CSVVAGVTSGGWSGANVLTF. The CDR3 DNA sequence: TGCAGCGTTGTGGCTGGGGTGACTAGCGGGGGATGGAGTGGGGCCAACGTCCTGACTTTC.

This clonotype has just a few counts. The chain is built from TRBV18 and TRBJ2-1; D unresolved. Per germline, CDR1 KGHSH and CDR2 LQKENI. Trimming took 0 bases from V and 7 from J, leaving 10 bases between them. CDR3 length: 14 amino acids. This CDR3 reads CASSPPPARNEQFF. The CDR3 coding sequence is TGTGCCAGCTCACCACCCCCTGCCCGGAATGAGCAGTTCTTC.

The chain joins TRBV5-1 to TRBJ2-7; D may match TRBD1 or TRBD2 (5 bases each). The V end was cut by 4 bases, the J end by 2 bases, with 22 bases between. Germline CDR1 reads SGHRS; CDR2 reads YFSETQ. The CDR3 has 17 amino acids. In DNA, the CDR3 is TGCGCCAGCAGCCACAACTATCCAGACAGAGGGACCTACGAGCAGTACTTC. This sequence encodes CASSHNYPDRGTYEQYF.

For the CDR3, the DNA is TGTGCCAGCAGACTGGGGAGCTCTGGGGCCAACGTCCTGACTTTC. The encoded protein is CASRLGSSGANVLTF. This chain links TRBV6-2 or TRBV6-3 with TRBJ2-6, with D tentatively TRBD2 (5 bases). This CDR3 region has 15 residues. Germline V gene sequence: CDR1 MNHEY, CDR2 SVGEGT. Trimming pared 6 bases from V and 0 bases from J, leaving 9 bases between.